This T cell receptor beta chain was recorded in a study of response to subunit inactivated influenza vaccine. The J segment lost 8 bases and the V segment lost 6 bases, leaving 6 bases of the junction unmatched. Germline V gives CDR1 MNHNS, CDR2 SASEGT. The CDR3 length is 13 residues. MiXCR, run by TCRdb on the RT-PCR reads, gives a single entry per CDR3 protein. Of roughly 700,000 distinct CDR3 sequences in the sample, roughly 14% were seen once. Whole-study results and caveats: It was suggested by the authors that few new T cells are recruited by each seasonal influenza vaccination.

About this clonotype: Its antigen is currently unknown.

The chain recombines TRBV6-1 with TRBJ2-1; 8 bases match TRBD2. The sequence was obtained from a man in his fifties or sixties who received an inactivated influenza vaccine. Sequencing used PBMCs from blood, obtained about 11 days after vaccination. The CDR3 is CASRAPGGDEQFF. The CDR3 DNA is TGTGCCAGCAGAGCACCGGGGGGGGATGAGCAGTTCTTC.